This T cell receptor beta chain was found in a study of human T cells and chemical hapten exposure. Per germline, CDR1 SQVTM and CDR2 ANQGSEA. Trimming cost V 4 bases and J 6 bases; bases outside gene matches: 7. This CDR3 is 13 amino acids long. Unfractionated whole blood was the source from which total RNA was extracted. General observations from the study: TCRs above 1 in 1000 frequency stayed constant with DPC sensitization.

The library gave individual cDNA molecules unique molecular identifiers. MiXCR, run by TCRdb on the 5' RACE reads, gives a single entry per CDR3 protein. The sample lists tens of thousands of distinct CDR3 sequences; roughly 8% were seen once. Details on this clonotype: The antigen remains unidentified.

The source of this sequence is a male donor in good health. J is TRBJ2-3 and V is TRBV29-1; 7 nucleotides match TRBD2. CDR3 sequence (DNA): TGCAGCGTTGCGGCAGGGAGGGTGGATACGCAGTATTTT. This gives the protein CSVAAGRVDTQYF.